This TCR beta chain was sequenced for a study of shared clonotypes between healthy human individuals. Details on this clone: Its antigen is unidentified. Within the sample, other DNA sequences also encode this same CDR3.

In germline, CDR1 is MNHEY, CDR2 SMNVEV (reference sequence). The CDR3 is 13 residues long. The V and J ends lost 5 bases and 4 bases, in that order; junction bases with no gene match: 5. Naive CD8 cells lacked CD45RO, underwent positive selection for CCR7 and left out terminally differentiated effector memory CD45RA+ cells. HIV-negative, healthy adults without recent acute infections or vaccinations were the donors. Whole-study findings and limits: Though the depth was large, rarefaction showed that sorted-subset sequencing was incomplete. Of the naive CD4 clonotypes, around 4.9% were shared across several donors.

Assay: immunoSEQ multiplex PCR; the TCRdb copy retains only in-frame clones and omits some. This sample has hundreds of thousands of clones, with roughly 96% found just once. The sample comprised naive CD8+ T cells sorted from blood. This clonotype was sampled from a woman aged 25-40 years in good health. The chain carries TRBV27 and TRBJ2-7; 7 bases are a match to TRBD1. The CDR3 here is CASSPGTAYEQYF. The CDR3 nucleotides are TGTGCCAGCAGTCCCGGGACAGCGTACGAGCAGTACTTC.